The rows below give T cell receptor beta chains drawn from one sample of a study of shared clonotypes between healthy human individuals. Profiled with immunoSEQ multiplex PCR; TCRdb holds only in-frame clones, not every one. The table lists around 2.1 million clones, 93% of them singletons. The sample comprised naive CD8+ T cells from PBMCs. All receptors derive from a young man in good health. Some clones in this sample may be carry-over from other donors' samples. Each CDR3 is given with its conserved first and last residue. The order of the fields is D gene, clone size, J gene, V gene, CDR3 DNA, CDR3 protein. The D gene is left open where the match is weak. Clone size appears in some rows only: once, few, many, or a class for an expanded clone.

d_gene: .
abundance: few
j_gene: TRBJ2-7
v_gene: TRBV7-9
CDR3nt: TGTGCCAGCAGCTTGTCGGTGGAGCAGTACTTC
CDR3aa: CASSLSVEQYF

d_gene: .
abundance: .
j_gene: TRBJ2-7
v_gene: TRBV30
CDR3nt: TGTGCCTGGAGTGTACGTGACGCAAGCTCCTACGAGCAGTACTTC
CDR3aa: CAWSVRDASSYEQYF

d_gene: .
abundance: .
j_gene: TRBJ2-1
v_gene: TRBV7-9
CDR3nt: TGTGCCAGCAGCCGCGCAGCCGAGGTCGATGAGCAGTTCTTC
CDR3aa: CASSRAAEVDEQFF

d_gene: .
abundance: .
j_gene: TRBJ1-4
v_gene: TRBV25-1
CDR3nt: TGTGCCAGCAGTGAATGGGCGGACAGAATAGCAACTAATGAAAAACTGTTTTTT
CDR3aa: CASSEWADRIATNEKLFF

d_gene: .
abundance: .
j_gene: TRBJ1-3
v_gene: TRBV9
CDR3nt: TGTGCCAGCAGCGTTCAGAGTCACTCTGGAAACACCATATATTTT
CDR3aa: CASSVQSHSGNTIYF

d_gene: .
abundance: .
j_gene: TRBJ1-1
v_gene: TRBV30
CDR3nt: TGTGCCTGGAGCGGGGATTACACTGAAGCTTTCTTT
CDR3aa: CAWSGDYTEAFF

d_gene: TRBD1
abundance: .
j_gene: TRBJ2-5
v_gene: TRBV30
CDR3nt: TGTGCCTGGAGCGACGGGACAGGGTATGGGACCCAGTACTTC
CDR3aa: CAWSDGTGYGTQYF

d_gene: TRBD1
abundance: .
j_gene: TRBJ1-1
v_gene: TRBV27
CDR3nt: TGTGCCAGCAGTTTGCCCTCCGGGACAGGGAGGACTGAAGCTTTCTTT
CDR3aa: CASSLPSGTGRTEAFF

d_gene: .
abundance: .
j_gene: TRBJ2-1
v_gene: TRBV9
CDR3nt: TGTGCCAGCAGTACATCTCGGGGCTACCATCCGCAGTTCTTC
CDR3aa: CASSTSRGYHPQFF

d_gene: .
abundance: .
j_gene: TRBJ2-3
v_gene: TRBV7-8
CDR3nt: TGTGCCAGCAGCTTAGGGGGCTCCAATAATCCCACAGATACGCAGTATTTT
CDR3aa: CASSLGGSNNPTDTQYF

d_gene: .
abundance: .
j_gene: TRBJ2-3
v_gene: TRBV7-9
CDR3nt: TGTGCCAGCAGCTCCCGGGACGGGACCACAGATACGCAGTATTTT
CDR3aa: CASSSRDGTTDTQYF

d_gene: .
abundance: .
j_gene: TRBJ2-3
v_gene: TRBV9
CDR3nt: TGTGCCAGCAGCGTAGGAGTAGGGGGAGGTACAGATACGCAGTATTTT
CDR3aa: CASSVGVGGGTDTQYF

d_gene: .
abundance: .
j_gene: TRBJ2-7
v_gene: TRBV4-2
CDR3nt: TGTGCCAGCAGCCTCAGCTCCTACGAGCAGTACTTC
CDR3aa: CASSLSSYEQYF

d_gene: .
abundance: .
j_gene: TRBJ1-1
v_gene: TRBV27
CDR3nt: TGTGCCACCGGAATGGGGGGGCTAAGTGAAGCTTTCTTT
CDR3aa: CATGMGGLSEAFF

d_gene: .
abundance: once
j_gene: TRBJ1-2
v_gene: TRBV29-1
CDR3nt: TGCAGCGTTGTGGGTCCCTCTGCGTCCGGCTACACCTTC
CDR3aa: CSVVGPSASGYTF

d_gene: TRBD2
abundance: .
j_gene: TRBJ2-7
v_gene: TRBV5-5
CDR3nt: TGTGCCAGCAGCTGGACTAGCGGTGCCTACGAGCAGTACTTC
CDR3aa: CASSWTSGAYEQYF

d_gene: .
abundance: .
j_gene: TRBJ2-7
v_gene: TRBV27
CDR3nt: TGTGCCAGCAGATCCTCCCGGGACACTTTCTACGAGCAGTACTTC
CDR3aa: CASRSSRDTFYEQYF

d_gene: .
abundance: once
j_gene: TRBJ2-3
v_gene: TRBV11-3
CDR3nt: TGTGCCAGCACCATAGGGGCCACCACAGATACGCAGTATTTT
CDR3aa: CASTIGATTDTQYF